One sample yielded the 13 T cell receptor beta chains listed below, sequenced in a study of shared clonotypes between healthy human individuals (dated by TCRdb to between 2020 and 2021). CD8 naive samples were obtained by positive selection for CCR7 among CD45RO-negative cells, yielding a CD45RA+CCR7+ population from which TemRA cells were excluded. The library relied on the immunoSEQ multiplex PCR assay. Drawn from immuneACCESS, this table holds only the in-frame rearrangements with V and J called that TCRdb kept. Clones are partly lost; checked studies trace under half to an unresolved V gene and leave the rest unexplained. This sample is represented by over 2,000,000 clones; just under 95% of them were singletons. The top ten clonotypes cover around 1.8% of the sample. Sequenced material: naive CD8+ T cells from PBMCs. The cell subset or site label for this specimen denotes: CD45RA+CCR7+. The receptors derive from a man aged 18-30 years in good health. Some clones in this sample may be carry-over from other donors' samples.

This clone has a handful of counts. The chain joins TRBV6-1 to TRBJ2-7, with D tentatively TRBD1 or TRBD2 (5 bases each). Germline-derived CDR1 and CDR2 are MNHNS and SASEGT. This CDR3 is built from 14 residues. Trimming removed 4 bases from V and 2 bases from J, with 12 bases in between. CDR3 coding DNA: TGTGCCAGCAGTGGTCTGGGACGGGCCTACGAGCAGTACTTC. Protein product: CASSGLGRAYEQYF.

This clone appeared once. Additional DNA sequences in this sample encode the identical CDR3. The V gene is TRBV27, the J gene TRBJ2-7; maybe TRBD1 (6 bases). V was cut by 0 bases and J by 0 bases, with 9 bases left in between. CDR3 size: 15 residues. Germline assignment: CDR1 MNHEY and CDR2 SMNVEV (reference sequence). DNA of the CDR3: TGTGCCAGCAGTTTATCGGGCAGGGGCTCCTACGAGCAGTACTTC. Translated: CASSLSGRGSYEQYF.

The chain is built from TRBV10-3 and TRBJ2-6; TRBD2 aligns across 7 bases. The CDR3 sequence is 16 residues long. Germline trimming cut 5 bases from V and 4 bases from J; bases unmatched to any gene: 8. In germline, CDR1 is ENHRY, CDR2 SYGVKD. The DNA of the CDR3 is TGTGCCATCAGTAGGACTAGTCAGGCCGGGGCCAACGTCCTGACTTTC. Its translation: CAISRTSQAGANVLTF.

This clone occurred once. This chain links TRBV4-1 with TRBJ1-2; 10 bases align to TRBD1. Losses at the gene ends were 1 base for V and 12 bases for J; bases not matched to a gene: 8. Germline-derived CDR1 and CDR2 are MGHRA and YSYEKL. CDR3 length: 14 residues. DNA for the CDR3: TGCGCCAGCAGCCAAGCGGGACAGGGGCCCCCGAACACCTTC. Residues: CASSQAGQGPPNTF.

This chain joins TRBV7-3 and TRBJ2-1; 8 nucleotides agree with TRBD2. The length of the CDR3 is 12 residues. Trimming cost V 8 bases and J 6 bases; bases outside gene matches: 3. Germline V lookup: CDR1 SGHTA, CDR2 FQGTGA. Here the CDR3 reads CASGSGINEQFF. CDR3 DNA sequence: TGTGCCAGCGGTAGCGGGATCAATGAGCAGTTCTTC.

The rearrangement uses TRBV29-1 and TRBJ1-2; 8 bases fit TRBD1. Per the germline V gene, CDR1 is SQVTM and CDR2 is ANQGSEA. CDR3 length equals 14 residues. Losses at the gene ends were 6 bases for V and 8 bases for J; bases not matched to a gene: 14. CDR3 in amino acids: CSVWKPGGAGGYTF. As DNA, the CDR3 is TGCAGCGTCTGGAAGCCAGGGGGCGCGGGCGGCTACACCTTC.

The chain links TRBV2 to TRBJ2-7, with a possible D match to TRBD2 (6 bases). V lost 4 bases to trimming and J lost 2 bases, with 15 bases between them. The CDR3 has 15 residues. Germline CDR1 and CDR2: SNHLY and FYNNEI. The CDR3 loop is CASSVGWGETYEQYF. CDR3 nucleotide sequence: TGTGCCAGCAGTGTAGGATGGGGGGAAACCTACGAGCAGTACTTC.

About this clone: This CDR3 is also generated by other DNA sequences in the sample. The gene calls are TRBV9 and TRBJ2-6, with no clear D. Trimming pared 0 bases from V and 0 bases from J, leaving 4 bases between. Germline values: CDR1 SGDLS, CDR2 YYNGEE. The CDR3 contains 15 residues. In DNA, the CDR3 is TGTGCCAGCAGCGTAGAGGGCTCTGGGGCCAACGTCCTGACTTTC. Translation: CASSVEGSGANVLTF.

This chain links TRBV29-1 with TRBJ2-1; D is possibly TRBD1 or TRBD2 (6 bases each). The CDR3 runs 15 residues. Germline V CDR1 and CDR2: SQVTM, ANQGSEA. Deletions cut 5 bases from V and 0 bases from J, with 14 bases between. The CDR3 region is CSVLGGVSSYNEQFF. The DNA of the CDR3 is TGCAGCGTTCTCGGGGGCGTGAGCTCCTACAATGAGCAGTTCTTC.

V usage is TRBV7-9 and J usage is TRBJ2-1, with a tentative D call TRBD1 (6 bases). Germline V CDR1 and CDR2: SEHNR, FQNEAQ (reference sequence). This CDR3 is 14 amino acids long. Trimming took 5 bases from V and 5 from J, leaving 13 bases between them. The CDR3 DNA reads as TGTGCCAGCAGCACCCTGGACAGCAACAATGAGCAGTTCTTC. Amino acid sequence: CASSTLDSNNEQFF.

The CDR3 region is CASSLWGQHRNTGELFF. In DNA form, the CDR3 reads TGTGCCAGCAGCTTGTGGGGCCAACACAGGAACACCGGGGAGCTGTTTTTT. This chain connects TRBV11-2 to TRBJ2-2; D is perhaps TRBD1 (5 bases). V was shortened by 3 bases and J by 1 base, with 15 bases between the two germline ends. CDR3 length: 17 amino acids. The germline CDR1 and CDR2 sequences are SGHAT and FQNNGV. The variable domain in full, with the rest retrieved from reference TRBV11-2 and TRBJ2-2, is EAGVAQSPRYKIIEKRQSVAFWCNPISGHATLYWYQQILGQGPKLLIQFQNNGVVDDSQLPKDRFSAERLKGVDSTLKIQPAKLEDSAVYLCASSLWGQHRNTGELFFGEGSRLTVL.

The rearrangement joins TRBV14 to TRBJ2-7; tentative D call: TRBD2 (5 bases). The CDR3 has 14 amino acids. V was trimmed by 4 bases and J by 3 bases, leaving 13 bases between them. Looked up from germline, CDR1 is SGHDN and CDR2 is FVKESK. The CDR3 here is CASSPRGWLYEQYF. The CDR3 DNA follows: TGTGCCAGCAGCCCGCGCGGGTGGCTCTACGAGCAGTACTTC.

V gene TRBV15 combines with J gene TRBJ2-7; D call uncertain. Germline V CDR1 and CDR2: LNHNV, YYDKDF (reference sequence). The CDR3 totals 15 residues. V dropped 1 base and J dropped 5 bases, with 15 bases sitting between them. This CDR3 reads CATSRGSNPGNEQYF. In DNA form, the CDR3 reads TGTGCCACCAGCAGAGGTAGCAACCCTGGTAACGAGCAGTACTTC.